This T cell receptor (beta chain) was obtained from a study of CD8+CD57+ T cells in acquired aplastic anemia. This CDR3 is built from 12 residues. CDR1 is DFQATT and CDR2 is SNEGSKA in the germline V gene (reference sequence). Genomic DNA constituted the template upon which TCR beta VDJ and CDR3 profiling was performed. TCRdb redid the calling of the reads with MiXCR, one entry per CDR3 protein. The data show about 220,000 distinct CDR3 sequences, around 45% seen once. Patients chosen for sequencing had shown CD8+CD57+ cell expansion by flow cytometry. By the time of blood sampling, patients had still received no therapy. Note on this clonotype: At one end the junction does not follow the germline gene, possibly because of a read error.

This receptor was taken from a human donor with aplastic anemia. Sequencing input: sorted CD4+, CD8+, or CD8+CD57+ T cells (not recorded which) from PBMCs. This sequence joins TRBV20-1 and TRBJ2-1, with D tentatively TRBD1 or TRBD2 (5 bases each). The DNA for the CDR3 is TGCAGGTCCACGGCTGGGGGAGAGGGGCAGAGCTTC. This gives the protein CRSTAGGEGQSF.